The 3 T cell receptor beta chains presented below share a single source sample, sequenced in a study of shared clonotypes between healthy human individuals. The naive CD8 population came from CD45RO-negative cells selected for CCR7, without terminally differentiated effector memory CD45RA+ cells. The protocol was immunoSEQ multiplex PCR, while the TCRdb copy is restricted to in-frame clones and leaves out a portion. The data contain approximately 740,000 clones, about 92% of them singletons. The sequenced sample was naive CD8+ T cells sorted from blood. Receptor source: a man aged 25 to 40 in good health.

The gene calls are TRBV18 and TRBJ1-5; D is undetermined. The germline V and J ends were trimmed by 3 bases and 2 bases, with 8 bases remaining between them. Germline loops: CDR1 KGHSH, CDR2 LQKENI. This CDR3 is built from 14 residues. DNA for the CDR3: TGTGCCAGCTCACCTAGGGAGGGCAATCAGCCCCAGCATTTT. This gives the protein CASSPREGNQPQHF.

This clone was seen only once. The chain joins TRBV6-4 to TRBJ2-7; D is unclear. The germline CDR1 and CDR2 sequences are MRHNA and SNTAGT. The CDR3 loop spans 12 amino acids. V was pared by 11 bases and J by 1 base, with 12 bases between. This CDR3 reads CALGSSSYEQYF. The CDR3 DNA reads as TGTGCCCTCGGCTCCTCTTCCTACGAGCAGTACTTC.

This clone was found a few times. The chain joins TRBV9 to TRBJ2-1; D remains unclear. CDR1 is SGDLS, CDR2 YYNGEE, per germline. The V end was cut by 0 bases, the J end by 3 bases, with 4 bases between. There are 13 residues in the CDR3. DNA of the CDR3: TGTGCCAGCAGCGTAGACGACTACAATGAGCAGTTCTTC. It codes for CASSVDDYNEQFF.